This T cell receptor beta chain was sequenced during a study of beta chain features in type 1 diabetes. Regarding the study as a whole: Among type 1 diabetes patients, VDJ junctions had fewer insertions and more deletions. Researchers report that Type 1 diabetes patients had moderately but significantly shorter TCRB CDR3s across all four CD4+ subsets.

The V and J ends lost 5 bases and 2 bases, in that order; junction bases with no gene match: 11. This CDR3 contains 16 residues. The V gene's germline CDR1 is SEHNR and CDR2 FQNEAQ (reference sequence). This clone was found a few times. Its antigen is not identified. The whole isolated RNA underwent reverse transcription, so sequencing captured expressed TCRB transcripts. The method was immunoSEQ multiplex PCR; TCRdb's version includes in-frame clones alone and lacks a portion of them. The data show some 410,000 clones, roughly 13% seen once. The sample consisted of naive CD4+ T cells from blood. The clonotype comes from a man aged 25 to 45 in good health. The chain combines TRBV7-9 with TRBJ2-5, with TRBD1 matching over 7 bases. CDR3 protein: CASSAGTPGQQETQYF. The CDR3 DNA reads TGTGCCAGCAGCGCCGGGACCCCGGGACAGCAAGAGACCCAGTACTTC.